These T cell receptor beta chains were read from a single sample in a study of T cells in Graves' hyperthyroidism and ophthalmopathy. TCRdb re-called the multiplex PCR reads through MiXCR, storing one row per CDR3 protein. Among just under 750,000 distinct CDR3 sequences listed, 30% to 40% were seen once. Sequencing input: blood. The origin of the receptors is a woman in her 40s with Graves' hyperthyroidism. CDR3s include the opening cysteine and the closing phenylalanine or tryptophan. Fields, in order: J gene, clone size, V gene, D gene, CDR3 DNA, CDR3 protein. The D gene is left open where the match is weak. Where a row states a size, it is once, few, many or the class of an expanded clone; other rows omit it.

j_call: TRBJ1-6; clone_size: -; v_call: TRBV5-1; d_call: -; cdr3_nt: TGCGCCAGCAGTTCTGCGGGGAGTTCACCCCTCCACTTT; cdr3_aa: CASSSAGSSPLHF
j_call: TRBJ2-2; clone_size: many; v_call: TRBV5-1; d_call: TRBD1; cdr3_nt: TGCGCCAGCAGCGGCGGGACAGGGGTCACCGGGGAGCTGTTTTTT; cdr3_aa: CASSGGTGVTGELFF
j_call: TRBJ2-5; clone_size: many; v_call: TRBV7-9; d_call: -; cdr3_nt: TGTGCCAGCAGCTTAGGTTGGACAGACCAAGAGACCCAGTACTTC; cdr3_aa: CASSLGWTDQETQYF
j_call: TRBJ2-5; clone_size: -; v_call: TRBV7-9; d_call: -; cdr3_nt: TGTGCCAGCAGCTTAAACCCCTGGGGGGACCATCAAGAGACCCAGTACTTC; cdr3_aa: CASSLNPWGDHQETQYF
j_call: TRBJ1-4; clone_size: -; v_call: TRBV15; d_call: -; cdr3_nt: TGTGCCACCAGCAGAGATCGGACTGAGGGCGTAAATGAAAAACTGTTTTTT; cdr3_aa: CATSRDRTEGVNEKLFF
j_call: TRBJ1-3; clone_size: few; v_call: TRBV14; d_call: -; cdr3_nt: TGTGCCAGCACCATGGACAGCTCTGGAAACACCATATATTTT; cdr3_aa: CASTMDSSGNTIYF
j_call: TRBJ2-2; clone_size: -; v_call: TRBV7-2; d_call: -; cdr3_nt: TGTGCCAGCAGCCCTTATATCTCCGGGGAGCTGTTTTTT; cdr3_aa: CASSPYISGELFF
j_call: TRBJ1-6; clone_size: -; v_call: TRBV7-9; d_call: -; cdr3_nt: TGTGCCAGCCGTCGGACAAATAATTCACCCCTCCACTTT; cdr3_aa: CASRRTNNSPLHF
j_call: TRBJ2-5; clone_size: many; v_call: TRBV10-1; d_call: -; cdr3_nt: TGCGCCAGCAGTGAGAGGGGGGCTACGGAGACCCAGTACTTC; cdr3_aa: CASSERGATETQYF
j_call: TRBJ2-7; clone_size: many; v_call: TRBV11-2; d_call: TRBD1; cdr3_nt: TGTGCCAGCAGCTCGGACAGGGGGCTAGAGCAGTACTTC; cdr3_aa: CASSSDRGLEQYF
j_call: TRBJ2-7; clone_size: many; v_call: TRBV7-9; d_call: -; cdr3_nt: TGTGCCAGCAGCCCGAACGGCTACGAGCAGTACTTC; cdr3_aa: CASSPNGYEQYF
j_call: TRBJ1-6; clone_size: many; v_call: TRBV7-9; d_call: -; cdr3_nt: TGTGCCAGCAGCTCGAACCTCTCACCCCTCCACTTT; cdr3_aa: CASSSNLSPLHF
j_call: TRBJ1-4; clone_size: many; v_call: TRBV7-9; d_call: -; cdr3_nt: TGTGCCAGCAGCGTCACAGGGAGGTTGGAAAAACTGTTTTTT; cdr3_aa: CASSVTGRLEKLFF
j_call: TRBJ1-5; clone_size: -; v_call: TRBV19; d_call: -; cdr3_nt: TGTGCCAGTACGGGGGATTACAATCAGCCCCAGCATTTT; cdr3_aa: CASTGDYNQPQHF
j_call: TRBJ2-7; clone_size: few; v_call: TRBV9; d_call: -; cdr3_nt: TGTGCCAGCAGCGTAGGGTTTGGGGGGTACGAGCAGTACTTC; cdr3_aa: CASSVGFGGYEQYF
j_call: TRBJ2-6; clone_size: -; v_call: TRBV10-3; d_call: TRBD1; cdr3_nt: TGTGCCATCGGACAGGGGGACTCGACTTTC; cdr3_aa: CAIGQGDSTF
j_call: TRBJ2-3; clone_size: many; v_call: TRBV29-1; d_call: -; cdr3_nt: TGCAGCGTTGAACTGGAAAGCACAGATACGCAGTATTTT; cdr3_aa: CSVELESTDTQYF
j_call: TRBJ2-2; clone_size: -; v_call: TRBV9; d_call: -; cdr3_nt: TGTGCCAGCAGCGTAGGAGGAATTGAGAACGGCGGGGAGCTGTTTTTT; cdr3_aa: CASSVGGIENGGELFF
j_call: TRBJ2-2; clone_size: many; v_call: TRBV13; d_call: -; cdr3_nt: TGTGCCAGCAGCTTAGGATTGACAGGCACCGGGGAGCTGTTTTTT; cdr3_aa: CASSLGLTGTGELFF
j_call: TRBJ1-2; clone_size: -; v_call: TRBV29-1; d_call: TRBD1; cdr3_nt: TGCAGCGTTGAAGGGGGCACAGGGGGCCATGGCTACACCTTC; cdr3_aa: CSVEGGTGGHGYTF
j_call: TRBJ2-5; clone_size: -; v_call: TRBV25-1; d_call: -; cdr3_nt: TGTGCCAGCTCACCACCCACAGGGATAGAGACCCAGTACTTC; cdr3_aa: CASSPPTGIETQYF
j_call: TRBJ1-1; clone_size: few; v_call: TRBV4-1; d_call: -; cdr3_nt: TGCGCCAGCAGCCAAGAACGTAAAGGGAAGGACACTGAAGCTTTCTTT; cdr3_aa: CASSQERKGKDTEAFF